The following is a TCR beta chain sequence with its context. The CDR3 contains 14 residues. CDR1 and CDR2 (germline): DFQATT, SNEGSKA (reference sequence). V lost 0 bases and J lost 4, with 13 bases in between. The sample is drawn from a study of T cells after yellow fever vaccination. TCRdb re-analysed the 5' RACE reads in MiXCR, keeping a single row per CDR3 protein. The table has some 500,000 distinct CDR3 sequences, 13% seen once. The material was PBMCs, obtained on the day of the yellow fever booster vaccination. This sequence was found in a man younger than 45 who received the YFV17D yellow fever vaccine. The rearrangement links TRBV20-1 to TRBJ2-7, with D possibly being TRBD1 (6 bases). As DNA, the CDR3 is TGCAGTGCTAGAGATATTACAGGGAAGTACGAGCAGTACTTC. It codes for CSARDITGKYEQYF.